The table lists the clone carrying this TCR beta chain with many counts. J lost 4 bases, V lost 8 bases, and 9 bases had no gene match. CDR3 length equals 15 residues. Germline values: CDR1 ENHRY, CDR2 SYGVKD. These data belong to a study of blood T cell repertoires in COVID-19. About the study: PBMCs, B-cell-depleted T cells, or T cells were the source of the cDNA or gDNA that made up the material.

Patients from Seattle were sampled longitudinally, starting during active infection. In the original workflow: Estimates of nucleated cell counts were drawn from the amplification of reference gene primers. The protocol was immunoSEQ multiplex PCR, while the TCRdb copy is restricted to in-frame clones and leaves out a portion. V, J and clone size reflect that table, while D and trimming were determined from the DNA. The table lists roughly 180,000 clones, 80% to 90% of them singletons. The TCR sequence derives from a woman aged 40 to 50 with COVID-19, enrolled during active disease. Sample: peripheral blood. V and J are TRBV10-3 and TRBJ2-7; 12 positions match TRBD2. For the CDR3, the DNA is TGTGCCATCGGGGAGGTGACTAGCGGGAGTTACGAGCAGTACTTC. Residues: CAIGEVTSGSYEQYF.